Listed below are T cell receptor beta chains from one sample, sequenced in a study of T cell clones after liver transplantation. The assay was immunoSEQ multiplex PCR, and TCRdb's table has in-frame clones only and misses some. The sample has approximately 75,000 clones; about four fifths are singletons. Source: CD4+ T cells from blood, taken 12 months after liver transplant. These receptors all stem from a human patient who received a liver transplant. A share of the T cells may be of graft donor origin. Both conserved end residues are part of each CDR3. Each record gives: CDR3 protein, V gene, CDR3 length.

CASSRQGAGNQPQHF | TRBV2 | 15
CASSLAGSGNTIYF | TRBV7-6 | 14
CASSPPRRHTRRGGANVLTF | TRBV28 | 20
CASRGGQYNEQFF | TRBV28 | 13
CASSQAYEQYF | TRBV28 | 11
CASSGPGRGTEAFF | TRBV5-4 | 14
CASSARETSYEQYF | TRBV2 | 14
CASSWTASGNTIYF | TRBV14 | 14
CASRPRPGWTNEKLFF | TRBV28 | 16
CASSPYHRSEETQYF | TRBV28 | 15
CASSPGHATNEKLFF | TRBV5-5 | 15
CASSSQGGRGNEKLFF | TRBV7-2 | 16
CASSQETGNSNQPQHF | TRBV4-3 | 16
CATSRGTGGASNQPQHF | TRBV15 | 17
CASSSRFGTGAINTEAFF | TRBV7-8 | 18
CASSPRTGAGTEAFF | TRBV18 | 15
CASGLGQGREQYF | TRBV12-5 | 13
CASRPQGSTGTEAFF | TRBV19 | 15
CAWSRDRPYGYTF | TRBV30 | 13
CASSLVTRAGTEAFF | TRBV7-2 | 15
CASSLYRAGNTGELFF | TRBV7-2 | 16
CAATGTSGVLETQYF | TRBV30 | 15
CAWSRGQTNTIYF | TRBV30 | 13
CASSQLKAGLYGYTF | TRBV6-5 | 15
CASSRQGGQETQYF | TRBV7-9 | 14
CASSLWPGNEQFF | TRBV28 | 13
CASRGTARLVF | TRBV6-1 | 11
CATIPPAQALYEQYF | TRBV28 | 15
CASRSIQASYEQYF | TRBV27 | 14
CSVEAAPLGEQYF | TRBV29-1 | 13
CASSPTSGRPYNEQFF | TRBV5-1 | 16
CASSPLEGQQFSYEQYF | TRBV5-1 | 17
CASSVLRGTGELFF | TRBV19 | 14
CASSLGTGAYEQYF | TRBV7-2 | 14
CASSEGLYNEQFF | TRBV7-3 | 13
CASKPGKGNNEQFF | TRBV4-1 | 14
CASRIRSRGEKLFF | TRBV28 | 14
CASSVGSSGNTIYF | TRBV2 | 14
CASSDGSSSYEQYF | TRBV2 | 14